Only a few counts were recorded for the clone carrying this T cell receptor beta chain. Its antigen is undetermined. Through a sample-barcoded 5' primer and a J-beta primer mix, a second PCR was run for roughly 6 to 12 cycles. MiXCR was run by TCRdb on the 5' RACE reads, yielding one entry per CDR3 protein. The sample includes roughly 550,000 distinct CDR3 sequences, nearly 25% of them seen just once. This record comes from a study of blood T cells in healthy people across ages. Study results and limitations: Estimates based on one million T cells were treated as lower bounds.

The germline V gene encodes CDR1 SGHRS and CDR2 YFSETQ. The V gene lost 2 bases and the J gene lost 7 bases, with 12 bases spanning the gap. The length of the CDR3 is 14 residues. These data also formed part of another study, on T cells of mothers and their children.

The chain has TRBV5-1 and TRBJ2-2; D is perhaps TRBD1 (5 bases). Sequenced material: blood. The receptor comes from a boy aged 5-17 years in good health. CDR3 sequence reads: CASSFGQGGGELFF. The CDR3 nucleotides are TGCGCCAGCAGCTTCGGGCAGGGCGGCGGGGAGCTGTTTTTT.